Each of the 27 T cell receptor beta chains below was sequenced from the same sample in a study of T cell responses to AZD1222 COVID-19 vaccine. Sequencing was performed with immunoSEQ multiplex PCR; in TCRdb, only in-frame clones are kept and a portion is missing. The table has 150,000 to 200,000 clones, more than 80% seen once. Sequenced material: peripheral blood, taken on day 0 of AZD1222 vaccination. Every receptor here comes from an adult in good health.

The chain joins TRBV6-2 or TRBV6-3 to TRBJ1-5, with a weak D call TRBD1 (5 bases). The length of the CDR3 is 14 residues. V lost 4 bases to trimming and J lost 0 bases, with 7 bases between them. Germline CDR1 MNHEY, CDR2 SVGEGT. CDR3 region: CASSFRDSNQPQHF. In DNA form, the CDR3 reads TGTGCCAGCAGTTTCAGGGATAGCAATCAGCCCCAGCATTTT.

This clone was recorded a few times. This chain joins TRBV28 and TRBJ1-2; D may be TRBD1 (5 bases). Trimming removed 2 bases from V and 0 bases from J, with 10 bases in between. The CDR3 is 15 amino acids. Germline assignment: CDR1 MDHEN and CDR2 SYDVKM. The CDR3 sequence is CASSLGTGSNYGYTF. In DNA, the CDR3 is TGTGCCAGCAGTTTAGGAACAGGATCTAACTATGGCTACACCTTC.

This clone was found a few times. The gene calls are TRBV10-3 and TRBJ2-2, with D possibly being TRBD1 (6 bases). Germline CDR1 reads ENHRY; CDR2 reads SYGVKD. The CDR3 sequence is 15 residues long. Deletions cut 3 bases from V and 2 bases from J, with 10 bases between. The CDR3 DNA follows: TGTGCCATCAGTGACGGGACAACTAACACCGGGGAGCTGTTTTTT. Its protein is CAISDGTTNTGELFF.

CDR3 bases: TGTGCCAGCAGCCCAGTGGGGACAGGGTCCTACACTGAAGCTTTCTTT. Residues: CASSPVGTGSYTEAFF. V and J are TRBV7-6 and TRBJ1-1, with 9 nucleotides matching TRBD1. V lost 5 bases, J lost 3 bases, and 10 bases stayed unmatched. Germline V gives CDR1 SGHVS, CDR2 FNYEAQ. This CDR3 has 16 residues.

V and J are TRBV28 and TRBJ2-1; no reliable D call. The CDR3 consists of 12 residues. V lost 7 bases to trimming and J lost 7 bases, with 11 bases between them. From germline, CDR1 is MDHEN and CDR2 SYDVKM. The CDR3 here is CASTTSSNEQFF. CDR3 DNA sequence: TGTGCCAGCACAACGTCATCGAATGAGCAGTTCTTC.

V gene TRBV4-2 combines with J gene TRBJ2-7, with 8 bases aligning to TRBD1. With 0 bases clipped from V and 0 bases from J, the junction kept 4 bases outside the gene matches. From germline, CDR1 is LGHNA and CDR2 YNFKEQ. This CDR3 spans 16 amino acids. In DNA form, the CDR3 reads TGTGCCAGCAGCCAAGATCCAGGGGGCAGCTCCTACGAGCAGTACTTC. Its translation: CASSQDPGGSSYEQYF.

The V call is TRBV5-8, the J call TRBJ1-4; D is unresolved. With 0 bases removed from V and 2 bases from J, the gap between germline ends came to 8 bases. CDR3 size: 15 residues. Germline V gives CDR1 SGHTS, CDR2 YDEGEE. CDR3 sequence reads: CASSLGVGTNEKLFF. CDR3 sequence (DNA): TGTGCCAGCAGCTTGGGGGTCGGGACTAATGAAAAACTGTTTTTT.

The gene calls are TRBV10-3 and TRBJ2-7; no reliable D call. In germline, CDR1 is ENHRY, CDR2 SYGVKD. V gave up 2 bases and J gave up 0 bases, with 8 bases separating them. The CDR3 has 14 amino acids. This CDR3 is CAISEGQDSYEQYF. Written as DNA, the CDR3 is TGTGCCATCAGTGAGGGGCAGGACTCCTACGAGCAGTACTTC.

In this sample, this clone turned up a few times. V is TRBV20-1 and J is TRBJ2-1; a possible D gene is TRBD1 (6 bases). The germline CDR1 and CDR2 sequences are DFQATT and SNEGSKA (reference sequence). The length of the CDR3 is 11 residues. With 1 base removed from V and 12 bases from J, the gap between germline ends came to 10 bases. DNA of the CDR3: TGCAGTGCTAGAGTACAAGGGGGGCAGTTCTTC. This codes for CSARVQGGQFF.

This chain joins TRBV10-2 and TRBJ1-2; D gene uncertain. V was pared by 2 bases and J by 2 bases, with 12 bases between. The CDR3 length is 15 residues. The V gene's germline CDR1 is WSHSY and CDR2 SAAADI. For the CDR3, the DNA is TGCGCCAGCAGTGAGCCAGGACGGGGAAACTATGGCTACACCTTC. This translates into CASSEPGRGNYGYTF.

This chain links TRBV12-3 or TRBV12-4 with TRBJ1-1; D gene unclear. The CDR3 consists of 13 residues. With 11 bases removed from V and 5 bases from J, the gap between germline ends came to 18 bases. CDR3 sequence: CASGEGLGTEAFF. The DNA of the CDR3 is TGTGCCTCGGGTGAGGGTTTGGGGACTGAAGCTTTCTTT.

The chain links TRBV28 to TRBJ2-7; D might be TRBD2 (5 bases). CDR1 and CDR2 (germline): MDHEN, SYDVKM. V lost 7 bases and J 2 bases, leaving 21 bases between the germline ends. The CDR3 contains 16 residues. This CDR3 is CASIDYLVSGPYEQYF. Written as DNA, the CDR3 is TGTGCCAGCATAGATTACCTGGTGAGCGGACCCTACGAGCAGTACTTC.

The rearrangement uses TRBV18 and TRBJ1-2, with 8 bases lining up with TRBD1. Germline trimming cut 1 base from V and 6 bases from J; bases unmatched to any gene: 7. The CDR3 consists of 15 residues. The germline CDR1 and CDR2 sequences are KGHSH and LQKENI. The DNA of the CDR3 is TGTGCCAGCTCACCACTTAGTCAGGGGGCGGATGGCTACACCTTC. Translating gives CASSPLSQGADGYTF.

This clone came up once. The chain uses TRBV7-2 and TRBJ1-5; TRBD1 agrees at 9 bases. CDR1 and CDR2 (germline): SGHTA, FQGNSA. This CDR3 spans 14 amino acids. Trimming took 6 bases from V and 4 from J; bases not matched to a gene: 4. CDR3 nucleotide sequence: TGTGCCAGCAGACCAGACAGGGGGAATCAGCCCCAGCATTTT. It translates to CASRPDRGNQPQHF.

This sequence joins TRBV21-1 and TRBJ2-7; the table gives TRBD1 as D, unverified against the DNA. TRBV21-1 is annotated as a pseudogene. This CDR3 has 17 residues. The CDR3, as DNA: TGTGCCAGCAGCGACAATTCTCAGGGACAGGTTATTTACGAGCAGTACTTC. Translating it yields CASSDNSQGQVIYEQYF.

The J gene is TRBJ2-7, the V gene TRBV9, with 7 bases fitting TRBD1. CDR3 size: 15 residues. Germline V gives CDR1 SGDLS, CDR2 YYNGEE. J gave up 4 bases and V 0 bases, and 7 bases lay outside the gene matches. For the CDR3, the DNA is TGTGCCAGCAGCGTAGGGACAGGTCGAGGGTACGAGCAGTACTTC. This translates into CASSVGTGRGYEQYF.

The rearrangement links TRBV6-2 or TRBV6-3 to TRBJ1-5; 9 positions match TRBD1. V gave up 5 bases and J gave up 7 bases; unmatched junction bases: 15. Looked up from germline, CDR1 is MNHEY and CDR2 is SVGEGT. The CDR3 contains 17 residues. The CDR3 DNA follows: TGTGCCAGCAGTCCCACAGGGGGCGCGAGTTCGGGCCAGCCCCAGCATTTT. Protein sequence: CASSPTGGASSGQPQHF.

This clone was recorded once. The chain carries TRBV5-1 and TRBJ2-7; maybe TRBD1 (6 bases). Germline CDR1 is SGHRS and CDR2 is YFSETQ. The germline V and J ends were trimmed by 2 bases and 7 bases, with 16 bases remaining between them. The CDR3 spans 14 residues. DNA of the CDR3: TGCGCCAGCAGCTTAGTCCCAGGGGTTGGTGAGCAGTACTTC. Protein sequence: CASSLVPGVGEQYF.

At least ten counts were recorded for this clone. The chain links TRBV23-1 to TRBJ2-7, with 8 bases lining up with TRBD1. TRBV23-1 is an open reading frame, and its role is uncertain. The junction had 12 bases not matched to a gene; V was cut back by 0 bases and J by 5 bases. The CDR3 length is 17 residues. The CDR3 here is CASSQSGGGRGRDEQYF. The CDR3 DNA is TGCGCCAGCAGTCAATCGGGCGGCGGCAGGGGGCGTGACGAGCAGTACTTC.

The chain joins TRBV5-1 to TRBJ1-2, with D perhaps matching TRBD1 (6 bases). V lost 1 base and J lost 5, with 12 bases in between. Germline-derived CDR1 and CDR2 are SGHRS and YFSETQ. The CDR3 length is 14 residues. CDR3 amino acids: CASSLQQGAYGYTF. The CDR3, as DNA: TGCGCCAGCAGCTTGCAACAGGGTGCGTATGGCTACACCTTC.

The chain recombines TRBV5-1 with TRBJ2-1; D is unclear. CDR3 size: 15 residues. The germline gives CDR1 SGHRS, CDR2 YFSETQ. V lost 0 bases and J 2 bases, leaving 9 bases between the germline ends. CDR3 in amino acids: CASSLAQPTYNEQFF. The CDR3 DNA reads TGCGCCAGCAGCTTGGCACAGCCTACCTACAATGAGCAGTTCTTC.

The CDR3 protein is CASSTGNSGNTIYF. CDR3 sequence (DNA): TGTGCCAGCAGTACCGGGAACTCTGGAAACACCATATATTTT. V and J are TRBV7-9 and TRBJ1-3; D remains ambiguous. The CDR3 consists of 14 residues. Trimming shortened V by 6 bases and J by 0 bases, and 9 bases separated the two germline ends. The germline gives CDR1 SEHNR, CDR2 FQNEAQ (reference sequence).

The chain recombines TRBV20-1 with TRBJ2-5; D gene unclear. The germline gives CDR1 DFQATT, CDR2 SNEGSKA (reference sequence). V lost 3 bases and J lost 2, with 7 bases in between. The CDR3 runs to 12 residues. In nucleotides, the CDR3 is TGCAGTGCTAGTCCCCAACAAGAGACCCAGTACTTC. Translation gives CSASPQQETQYF.

V gene TRBV19 combines with J gene TRBJ1-1, with D uncertain. The CDR3 is made up of 14 amino acids. Germline CDR1 and CDR2: LNHDA and SQIVND (reference sequence). V lost 3 bases and J 4 bases, leaving 12 bases between the germline ends. Written as DNA, the CDR3 is TGTGCCAGTAGTATCGTTCGGCAGGCCACTGAAGCTTTCTTT. Translated: CASSIVRQATEAFF.

V and J are TRBV5-1 and TRBJ1-1; 8 bases align to TRBD1. J gave up 1 base and V 3 bases, and 5 bases lay outside the gene matches. This CDR3 comprises 15 residues. Germline CDR1 and CDR2: SGHRS and YFSETQ. The CDR3: CASSSQGTGNTEAFF. Here the CDR3 DNA reads TGCGCCAGCAGCTCGCAGGGGACAGGGAACACTGAAGCTTTCTTT.

This clone was observed a few times. J is TRBJ2-7 and V is TRBV7-9; no definite D call. This CDR3 region has 14 residues. Germline CDR1 SEHNR, CDR2 FQNEAQ (reference sequence). V lost 2 bases and J 0 bases, leaving 8 bases between the germline ends. CDR3 nucleotide sequence: TGTGCCAGCAGCTTACCGGCGTCCTCCTACGAGCAGTACTTC. Translation: CASSLPASSYEQYF. The complete variable domain, with remaining parts taken from reference TRBV7-9 and TRBJ2-7, reads DTGVSQNPRHKITKRGQNVTFRCDPISEHNRLYWYRQTLGQGPEFLTYFQNEAQLEKSRLLSDRFSAERPKGSFSTLEIQRTEQGDSAMYLCASSLPASSYEQYFGPGTRLTVT.

The rearrangement joins TRBV3-1 (or the pseudogene TRBV3-2) to TRBJ1-1; D is unresolved. The CDR3 covers 14 residues. Looked up from germline, CDR1 is LGHDT and CDR2 is YNNKEL (reference sequence). The V and J ends lost 4 bases and 4 bases respectively, with 13 bases between them. CDR3 bases: TGTGCCAGCAGCCGCAAAGGCAGCGTCACTGAAGCTTTCTTT. Its translation is CASSRKGSVTEAFF.